One sample yielded the 24 T cell receptor beta chains listed below, sequenced in a study of identical twins. Using its own MiXCR run on the 5' RACE reads, TCRdb lists one record per CDR3 protein. Counted here are approximately 1.8 million distinct CDR3 sequences, more than 30% occurring once; the ten biggest clones make up roughly 0.3%. The material sequenced was cord blood. Receptors were obtained from a newborn girl in good health.

This rearrangement joins TRBV28 to TRBJ1-5; tentative D call: TRBD1 (5 bases). Germline lookup yields CDR1 MDHEN and CDR2 SYDVKM. The V end was cut by 2 bases, the J end by 8 bases, with 19 bases between. The CDR3 covers 16 residues. The CDR3 is CASSLDLAGSRKPQHF. The CDR3 bases are TGTGCCAGCAGTTTAGATCTGGCAGGGAGTAGGAAGCCCCAGCATTTT.

The V and J genes are TRBV24-1 and TRBJ2-5, with D unclear. This CDR3 is 13 amino acids long. Germline loops: CDR1 KGHDR, CDR2 SFDVKD. V gave up 1 base and J gave up 11 bases, with 13 bases separating them. CDR3 DNA: TGTGCCACCAGTGATTTCCACAACGATGAGCAGTACTTC. It yields the protein CATSDFHNDEQYF.

This clonotype has more than one count but fewer than ten. This chain joins TRBV6-1 and TRBJ2-4; possibly TRBD1 for D (5 bases). This CDR3 contains 17 residues. Germline V gene data show CDR1 as MNHNS and CDR2 as SASEGT. V was shortened by 6 bases and J by 0 bases, with 18 bases between the two germline ends. Here the CDR3 reads CASRPVGLGVAKNIQYF. The CDR3 coding sequence is TGTGCCAGCAGGCCCGTAGGCCTAGGGGTAGCCAAAAACATTCAGTACTTC.

Written as DNA, the CDR3 is TGCGCCAGCGGAGGGGGCTCTCGCCTTAACACCGGGGAGCTGTTTTTT. As protein: CASGGGSRLNTGELFF. The chain links TRBV5-1 to TRBJ2-2, with a possible D match to TRBD1 (7 bases). The germline V gene encodes CDR1 SGHRS and CDR2 YFSETQ. Trimming shortened V by 7 bases and J by 2 bases, and 18 bases separated the two germline ends. The CDR3 extends over 16 amino acids.

This clonotype was observed a few times. The DNA is left out, because the CDR3 cannot be placed on it with certainty; the CDR3 is given as TCRdb lists it. The chain couples TRBV28 to TRBJ1-1. The CDR3 spans 13 amino acids, including both terminal residues. In germline, CDR1 is MDHEN, CDR2 SYDVKM. This chain's CDR3 is CASSFLAGFEAFF.

This clonotype was picked up a small number of times. V usage is TRBV6-6 and J usage is TRBJ1-2, with D perhaps matching TRBD1 (5 bases). This CDR3 comprises 13 residues. CDR1 is MNHNY, CDR2 SVGAGI, per germline (reference sequence). Trimming took off 2 bases at V and 8 bases at J, with 12 bases between the two ends. CDR3 residues: CASSYEGLNGYTF. CDR3 DNA: TGTGCCAGCAGTTACGAGGGGTTGAACGGCTACACCTTC.

This clonotype was picked up a small number of times. The rearrangement uses TRBV7-9 and TRBJ2-3; D possibly corresponds to TRBD1 (6 bases). V was shortened by 4 bases and J by 1 base, with 27 bases between the two germline ends. From germline, CDR1 is SEHNR and CDR2 FQNEAQ (reference sequence). This CDR3 spans 20 amino acids. CDR3 bases: TGTGCCAGCAGCTCATACCCCATGACCGACAGGACCACTCGCACAGATACGCAGTATTTT. It specifies CASSSYPMTDRTTRTDTQYF.

This clonotype has more than one count but fewer than ten. The chain links TRBV20-1 to TRBJ1-5; TRBD1 agrees at 7 bases. CDR3 size: 13 residues. Germline V gene data show CDR1 as DFQATT and CDR2 as SNEGSKA (reference sequence). This CDR3 is CSTGQASNQPQHF. For the CDR3, the DNA is TGCAGCACCGGACAGGCTAGCAATCAGCCCCAGCATTTT.

The J gene is TRBJ1-6, the V gene TRBV29-1; 11 positions match TRBD1. This CDR3 region has 14 residues. The germline CDR1 and CDR2 sequences are SQVTM and ANQGSEA. Trimming took 5 bases from V and 7 from J; bases not matched to a gene: 4. CDR3 amino acids: CSVRTGGDNSPLHF. Written as DNA, the CDR3 is TGCAGCGTTCGGACAGGGGGCGACAATTCACCCCTCCACTTT.

This clonotype was counted a few times. The genes are TRBV15 and TRBJ2-7, with 8 bases that match TRBD1. The J segment lost 6 bases and the V segment lost 0 bases, leaving 4 bases of the junction unmatched. There are 14 residues in the CDR3. From germline, CDR1 is LNHNV and CDR2 YYDKDF (reference sequence). The CDR3 here is CATSRDLGTGEQYF. CDR3 nucleotide sequence: TGTGCCACCAGCAGAGATTTAGGGACAGGCGAGCAGTACTTC.

This rearrangement joins TRBV11-1 to TRBJ2-1, with 8 bases that match TRBD2. Germline V gives CDR1 SGHAT, CDR2 FQDESV (reference sequence). V shed 5 bases, J shed 0 bases, and the junction held 6 bases outside the gene matches. The CDR3 is made up of 16 amino acids. The CDR3 region is CASSLLAVGSYNEQFF. The CDR3 DNA reads as TGTGCCAGCAGCCTACTAGCGGTGGGCTCCTACAATGAGCAGTTCTTC.

V usage is TRBV2 and J usage is TRBJ2-7; a weak D match, TRBD1 (6 bases). Germline loops: CDR1 SNHLY, CDR2 FYNNEI. This CDR3 has 15 amino acids. V gave up 10 bases and J gave up 7 bases, with 26 bases separating them. The CDR3 spells CATWRTGFMYNEQYF. The CDR3 nucleotides are TGTGCCACCTGGAGAACAGGGTTCATGTACAATGAGCAGTACTTC.

The gene calls are TRBV15 and TRBJ2-7; 11 bases match TRBD1. After removal of 0 bases from V and 5 bases from J, the junction contained 6 bases not matched to a gene. The CDR3 runs to 16 residues. Germline V gene data show CDR1 as LNHNV and CDR2 as YYDKDF (reference sequence). CDR3 bases: TGTGCCACCAGCAGAGAGCCCAGGGACAGGGGGGACGAGCAGTACTTC. It codes for CATSREPRDRGDEQYF.

The chain is built from TRBV29-1 and TRBJ2-3, with 7 bases aligning to TRBD1. The CDR3 has 14 residues. V dropped 4 bases and J dropped 2; count of bases not matched to a gene: 6. CDR1 and CDR2 from the germline V gene are SQVTM and ANQGSEA. CDR3 protein: CSVATGFSTDTQYF. The CDR3 nucleotides read TGCAGCGTTGCGACAGGGTTTTCCACAGATACGCAGTATTTT.

The rearrangement links TRBV6-5 to TRBJ2-2; no definite D call. Germline V CDR1 and CDR2: MNHEY, SVGAGI. The CDR3 has 11 amino acids. Trimming took off 7 bases at V and 6 bases at J, with 6 bases between the two ends. CDR3 nucleotide sequence: TGTGCCAGCATCCACTCCGGGGAGCTGTTTTTT. Protein sequence: CASIHSGELFF.

This clonotype was detected only once. The chain recombines TRBV9 with TRBJ2-3; D is tentatively TRBD1 or TRBD2 (6 bases each). The germline V and J ends were trimmed by 3 bases and 2 bases, with 19 bases remaining between them. This CDR3 spans 17 amino acids. Looked up from germline, CDR1 is SGDLS and CDR2 is YYNGEE. CDR3 protein: CASSGARIRGLTDTQYF. The CDR3 DNA follows: TGTGCCAGCAGCGGGGCCCGGATTCGGGGGCTCACAGATACGCAGTATTTT.

The V call is TRBV5-1, the J call TRBJ1-1; perhaps TRBD1 as D (5 bases). Trimming removed 0 bases from V and 2 bases from J, with 20 bases in between. CDR3 length: 18 amino acids. Germline V gene lookup returns CDR1 SGHRS and CDR2 YFSETQ. The CDR3 spells CASSLEPAGEGVNTEAFF. For the CDR3, the DNA is TGCGCCAGCAGCTTGGAACCCGCGGGGGAAGGGGTCAACACTGAAGCTTTCTTT.

Points on this clonotype: A read error may be the cause here, since a much bigger clone is one base away. This chain uses TRBV7-3 with TRBJ2-3; TRBD2 aligns across 12 bases. In germline, CDR1 is SGHTA, CDR2 FQGTGA. The V gene end was trimmed by 4 bases and the J gene end by 5 bases; junction bases not matched to a gene: 1. The CDR3 runs 14 residues. CDR3 coding DNA: TGTGCCAGCAGCTGGACTAGCGGGGAAGATACGCAGTATTTT. Amino acid sequence: CASSWTSGEDTQYF.

This clonotype was detected only a few times. The chain uses TRBV28 and TRBJ2-7, with TRBD1 matching over 7 bases. This CDR3 spans 14 amino acids. Looked up from germline, CDR1 is MDHEN and CDR2 is SYDVKM. The junction had 6 bases not matched to a gene; V was cut back by 4 bases and J by 3 bases. The CDR3 loop is CASSSGQAIYEQYF. For the CDR3, the DNA is TGTGCCAGCAGTTCAGGACAGGCTATCTACGAGCAGTACTTC.

This chain uses TRBV2 with TRBJ1-4; D is possibly TRBD1 (5 bases). Germline values: CDR1 SNHLY, CDR2 FYNNEI. The CDR3 runs 16 residues. V shed 3 bases and J shed 7 bases, with 18 bases lying between them. CDR3 amino acids: CASSDIPRQRGEKLFF. The CDR3 DNA sequence: TGTGCCAGCAGTGACATCCCCAGACAAAGGGGTGAAAAACTGTTTTTT. Based on the CDR3 plus reference TRBV2 and TRBJ1-4, the full variable domain is EPEVTQTPSHQVTQMGQEVILRCVPISNHLYFYWYRQILGQKVEFLVSFYNNEISEKSEIFDDQFSVERPDGSNFTLKIRSTKLEDSAMYFCASSDIPRQRGEKLFFGSGTQLSVL.

This clonotype has just a few counts. The DNA for the CDR3 is TGTGCCAGCTCACCACCGGCTAGCGGGGAGGCTGAGCAGTTCTTC. Encoded protein: CASSPPASGEAEQFF. The chain combines TRBV18 with TRBJ2-1; TRBD2 agrees at 9 bases. Looked up from germline, CDR1 is KGHSH and CDR2 is LQKENI. V lost 0 bases, J lost 9 bases, and 6 bases stayed unmatched. The CDR3 is 15 amino acids. The variable domain in full, completed from reference TRBV18 and TRBJ2-1, reads NAGVMQNPRHLVRRRGQEARLRCSPMKGHSHVYWYRQLPEEGLKFMVYLQKENIIDESGMPKERFSAEFPKEGPSILRIQQVVRGDSAAYFCASSPPASGEAEQFFGPGTRLTVL.

This rearrangement joins TRBV3-1 to TRBJ1-6; tentative D call: TRBD1 (6 bases). With 4 bases removed from V and 4 bases from J, the gap between germline ends came to 14 bases. The germline gives CDR1 LGHDT, CDR2 YNNKEL (reference sequence). This CDR3 is 16 amino acids long. Here the CDR3 reads CASSPVKGGYNSPLHF. CDR3 in DNA: TGTGCCAGCAGCCCAGTCAAGGGGGGGTATAATTCACCCCTCCACTTT.

The V and J genes are TRBV7-2 and TRBJ2-7; D remains ambiguous. The CDR3 has 13 residues. CDR1 is SGHTA, CDR2 FQGNSA, per germline. The V end was cut by 0 bases, the J end by 12 bases, with 15 bases between. The CDR3 reads CASSLAPAAPWYF. In DNA, the CDR3 is TGTGCCAGCAGCTTAGCGCCGGCAGCCCCCTGGTACTTC.

The chain combines TRBV28 with TRBJ2-1, with 8 bases lining up with TRBD2. The J call is doubtful: the DNA matches TRBJ2-7 better. The CDR3 consists of 16 residues. Germline values: CDR1 MDHEN, CDR2 SYDVKM. The CDR3 nucleotides are TGTGCCAGCAGCTCATTCAACGGGAGGGGTTACAATGAGCAGTACTTC. It encodes CASSSFNGRGYNEQYF.